These T cell receptor beta chains were read from a single sample in a study of blood T cell repertoires in COVID-19. The data were produced by immunoSEQ multiplex PCR, yet TCRdb's version contains in-frame clones alone and is incomplete. The profile shows a few hundred thousand clones, around nine tenths of them singletons. What was sequenced was PBMCs or T cells enriched from blood (not recorded which). All receptors come from a woman between 40 and 55 years old who had recovered from COVID-19. Each CDR3 is given without its conserved first and last residue. The order of the fields is J gene, D gene, V gene, CDR3 protein. A D gene is named only where the DNA matches it firmly.

TRBJ2-6 TRBD2 TRBV6-4 ASSGTSGSGANVLT
TRBJ1-1 TRBD1 TRBV3-1/TRBV3-2 ASSRGQGRAF
TRBJ2-1 TRBD1 TRBV9 ASSGPGQTRDEQF
TRBJ1-1 TRBD1 TRBV5-1 ASSKGQGRTEAF
TRBJ1-1 TRBD1 TRBV11-2 ASSLNRGRRTEAF
TRBJ1-1 . TRBV22-1 PGSAPTGGKSTEAF
TRBJ1-3 . TRBV2 ASSEHSGNTIY
TRBJ1-6 TRBD1 TRBV7-2 ASSSRDRGHRPPLH
TRBJ2-1 TRBD2 TRBV18 ASSSGTSGSYNEQF
TRBJ1-2 . TRBV29-1 SVEAPGTSNYGYT
TRBJ2-7 TRBD2 TRBV7-8 ASSRTSGRSEQY
TRBJ1-4 TRBD1 TRBV27 ASPRTGGGEKLF
TRBJ2-1 TRBD1 TRBV5-1 ASSLDSGGSKQF
TRBJ2-7 . TRBV14 ASSQEHRSAYEQY
TRBJ1-2 TRBD1 TRBV7-9 ASSRDRDGYT
TRBJ2-7 . TRBV11-2 ASSLELAREQY
TRBJ1-3 TRBD1 TRBV28 ATHRGSGNTIY
TRBJ1-1 . TRBV7-8 ASQLGPAGTEAF
TRBJ2-1 TRBD1 TRBV20-1 SASRGTGYNEQF
TRBJ2-1 . TRBV15 ATSRVPPNEQF
TRBJ1-3 . TRBV6-6 ASSYSTSSGNTIY
TRBJ1-4 . TRBV28 ASRTHTLVEKLF
TRBJ2-7 . TRBV10-3 AISESAGTYEQY
TRBJ1-6 TRBD1 TRBV6-5 ASNTGDRGSSPLH
TRBJ1-5 TRBD1 TRBV4-3 ASSQDGTGGQPQH
TRBJ2-3 . TRBV9 ASSATGASPDTQY
TRBJ2-7 TRBD2 TRBV2 ASRVKLAGVSEQY
TRBJ2-3 TRBD2 TRBV5-1 ASSLVLAGDGDTQY
TRBJ2-2 . TRBV5-1 ASSLLQSAGQGGELF
TRBJ1-6 TRBD1 TRBV6-1 ASSENRQGNSPLH
TRBJ2-3 . TRBV29-1 SVENTDTQY
TRBJ2-5 . TRBV7-9 ASSTKGQGQETQY
TRBJ2-5 . TRBV5-4 ASSLGRRAETQY
TRBJ1-3 . TRBV28 ASSLSNRALSGNTIY
TRBJ2-3 TRBD1 TRBV25-1 ASSHRDRGTDTQY
TRBJ2-2 . TRBV27 ASSFGHLTGELF
TRBJ2-5 . TRBV7-2 ASTIDQTGTQY
TRBJ2-1 TRBD2 TRBV30 AWSVVASGIGNEQF